A selection of T cell receptor beta chains follows, all from one sample in a study of regulatory T cells in long-lasting Graves disease. MiXCR, run by TCRdb on the multiplex PCR reads, gives a single entry per CDR3 protein. The sample lists almost 350,000 distinct CDR3 sequences, 15% to 20% seen once, with less than 30% in the top ten. Sample: peripheral blood mononuclear cells (PBMCs), taken when the disease was refractory, from a patient treated with antithyroid drugs. The receptors come from a female donor with Graves disease. Each CDR3 is given with its conserved first and last residue. A D gene is named only where the DNA matches it firmly. The size field is filled for only some rows; it gives once, few, many or a size class.

CDR3 protein,CDR3 DNA,V gene,D gene,J gene,clone size
CASSVDSGRYPYEQYF,TGTGCCAGCAGCGTCGATAGCGGGAGGTATCCCTACGAGCAGTACTTC,TRBV9,TRBD2,TRBJ2-7,few
CASRDYRGPGEGHF,TGTGCCAGCAGGGATTACAGGGGGCCAGGCGAGGGGCACTTC,TRBV28,TRBD1,TRBJ2-4,.
CSAADRAPYIGYTF,TGCAGTGCTGCCGACAGGGCCCCATATATTGGCTACACCTTC,TRBV20-1,TRBD1,TRBJ1-2,few
CASSQQGLAGGLRYEQYF,TGTGCCAGCAGCCAACAAGGACTAGCGGGGGGCCTGCGTTACGAGCAGTACTTC,TRBV7-8,TRBD2,TRBJ2-7,many
CASSLNRNSYEQYF,TGTGCCAGCAGCTTGAACAGGAACTCTTACGAGCAGTACTTC,TRBV7-3,.,TRBJ2-7,few
CASSFATGSSEAFF,TGTGCCAGCAGTTTCGCAACAGGGTCTTCTGAAGCTTTCTTT,TRBV28,.,TRBJ1-1,many
CASSLHRDRQAYSYEQYF,TGTGCCAGCAGCTTACACCGGGACAGGCAAGCCTACTCCTACGAGCAGTACTTC,TRBV11-3,TRBD1,TRBJ2-7,few
CAIGESIVSYEQYF,TGTGCCATCGGTGAGTCCATAGTTTCCTACGAGCAGTACTTC,TRBV10-3,.,TRBJ2-7,.
CATSDLTLSSYEQYF,TGTGCCACCAGTGATTTAACTCTCTCCTCCTACGAGCAGTACTTC,TRBV24-1,.,TRBJ2-7,.
CASSGHNYEQYF,TGCGCCAGCAGCGGACACAACTACGAGCAGTACTTC,TRBV4-1,.,TRBJ2-7,.
CASSEGPDTGELFF,TGTGCCAGCAGTGAAGGACCGGACACCGGGGAGCTGTTTTTT,TRBV6-1,.,TRBJ2-2,few
CASSPNRVYSGNTIYF,TGTGCCAGCTCACCGAACAGGGTGTACTCTGGAAACACCATATATTTT,TRBV18,.,TRBJ1-3,.
CASSQAFSTRFSGELFF,TGCGCCAGCAGCCAAGCCTTTTCAACCCGGTTTTCCGGGGAGCTGTTTTTT,TRBV4-3,.,TRBJ2-2,few
CASSQDSTPQYEQYF,TGTGCCAGCAGCCAAGACTCCACCCCACAGTACGAGCAGTACTTC,TRBV3-1,.,TRBJ2-7,few
CASSTSGETPYEQYF,TGTGCCAGCAGTACCAGCGGGGAAACCCCCTACGAGCAGTACTTC,TRBV2,TRBD2,TRBJ2-7,many
CASNTGPPGEQYF,TGTGCCAGCAACACGGGACCCCCGGGCGAGCAGTACTTC,TRBV28,.,TRBJ2-7,many
CASSQVGIGGEKLFF,TGTGCCAGCAGCCAAGTCGGGATCGGTGGGGAAAAACTGTTTTTT,TRBV3-1,.,TRBJ1-4,many
CASSLAGAPNTGELFF,TGTGCCAGCAGTTTAGCGGGAGCTCCGAACACCGGGGAGCTGTTTTTT,TRBV28,TRBD2,TRBJ2-2,many
CASGSPHRAGERGWHEQFF,TGTGCTAGTGGTTCCCCCCATAGGGCGGGAGAGAGGGGTTGGCATGAGCAGTTCTTC,TRBV12-5,TRBD2,TRBJ2-1,.
CASSLGGTPGGEKLFF,TGTGCCAGCAGCTTGGGGGGTACGCCGGGCGGGGAAAAACTGTTTTTT,TRBV5-4,.,TRBJ1-4,.
CASSPTGTATGELFF,TGTGCCAGCAGCCCCACCGGGACAGCCACCGGGGAGCTGTTTTTT,TRBV7-9,TRBD1,TRBJ2-2,.
CSVQRGSDTEASF,TGCAGCGTTCAGCGGGGCTCCGACACTGAAGCTTCCTTT,TRBV29-1,.,TRBJ1-1,.
CASSLLRGQGNSNQPQHF,TGTGCCAGCTCCCTACTCAGGGGACAGGGCAATAGCAATCAGCCCCAGCATTTT,TRBV18,TRBD1,TRBJ1-5,.
CASSQDGFSGNTIYF,TGTGCCAGCAGCCAAGATGGCTTCTCTGGAAACACCATATATTTT,TRBV3-1,.,TRBJ1-3,.
CASSPLAGAYNEQFF,TGTGCCAGCAGTCCTCTAGCGGGGGCTTACAATGAGCAGTTCTTC,TRBV5-5,TRBD2,TRBJ2-1,.
CASSSVNRVEETQYF,TGTGCCAGCAGCTCGGTGAACAGGGTAGAAGAGACCCAGTACTTC,TRBV7-9,.,TRBJ2-5,many
CASSSGRGRGTEAFF,TGTGCCAGCAGCTCTGGCAGGGGGCGCGGGACTGAAGCTTTCTTT,TRBV5-6,TRBD1,TRBJ1-1,few
CASSVRQSEAFF,TGTGCCAGCAGTGTTCGGCAGAGTGAAGCTTTCTTT,TRBV2,.,TRBJ1-1,.
CASNMGQFDNTEAFF,TGTGCCAGTAATATGGGACAGTTTGATAACACTGAAGCTTTCTTT,TRBV19,TRBD1,TRBJ1-1,few
CASSYGRGRGNEQYF,TGTGCCAGCAGTTACGGGCGGGGCAGGGGAAACGAGCAGTACTTC,TRBV6-5,.,TRBJ2-7,.
CASSECGIRGTGSGEQYF,TGTGCCAGCAGTGAATGTGGGATCCGCGGGACAGGGTCGGGCGAGCAGTACTTC,TRBV25-1,TRBD1,TRBJ2-7,.
CASSPRGRAEAFF,TGTGCCAGCAGCCCGAGGGGCAGGGCTGAAGCTTTCTTT,TRBV7-2,.,TRBJ1-1,.
CSARPPTSGRGYEQYF,TGCAGTGCTAGACCCCCGACTAGCGGGAGGGGCTACGAGCAGTACTTC,TRBV20-1,TRBD2,TRBJ2-7,few
CASSLDRVVLNTEAFF,TGTGCCAGCTCACTGGACAGGGTGGTGCTGAACACTGAAGCTTTCTTT,TRBV18,TRBD1,TRBJ1-1,many
CSASPIQGFEKLFF,TGCAGTGCTAGTCCTATCCAGGGATTTGAAAAACTGTTTTTT,TRBV20-1,.,TRBJ1-4,few
CAISEQGWPYQETQYF,TGTGCCATCAGTGAGCAGGGTTGGCCGTACCAAGAGACCCAGTACTTC,TRBV10-3,.,TRBJ2-5,many
CASSQEWTGFGNTIYF,TGTGCCAGCAGCCAAGAATGGACAGGGTTCGGAAACACCATATATTTT,TRBV3-1,TRBD1,TRBJ1-3,.
CASSVAGGDSTDTQYF,TGTGCCAGCAGCGTAGCAGGGGGAGATAGCACAGATACGCAGTATTTT,TRBV9,TRBD1,TRBJ2-3,.
CASSLWPTSGISGETQYF,TGTGCCAGCAGTTTATGGCCGACTAGCGGAATATCTGGAGAGACCCAGTACTTC,TRBV28,TRBD2,TRBJ2-5,many
CASSLDRYQPQHF,TGTGCCAGCAGCCTTGACAGATATCAGCCCCAGCATTTT,TRBV3-1,.,TRBJ1-5,.
CASSLPGTANTEAFF,TGTGCCAGCAGCTTGCCCGGGACGGCGAACACTGAAGCTTTCTTT,TRBV5-8,.,TRBJ1-1,few
CASSLGPLAGAYETQYF,TGCGCCAGCAGCTTGGGCCCCCTAGCGGGAGCATATGAGACCCAGTACTTC,TRBV5-1,TRBD2,TRBJ2-5,few
CASGSILGGTHNEQFF,TGTGCTAGTGGTTCGATTCTAGGGGGCACACACAATGAGCAGTTCTTC,TRBV12-5,TRBD1,TRBJ2-1,few
CSARNRNSNQPQHF,TGCAGTGCTAGGAACAGAAATAGCAATCAGCCCCAGCATTTT,TRBV20-1,.,TRBJ1-5,many
CATSDHTVHGTDTQYF,TGTGCCACCAGTGATCACACCGTTCATGGCACAGATACGCAGTATTTT,TRBV24-1,.,TRBJ2-3,.
CASSQRDRVNTEAFF,TGTGCCAGCAGCCAAAGGGACAGGGTGAACACTGAAGCTTTCTTT,TRBV18,TRBD1,TRBJ1-1,many
CASSFYEFWTGNQPQHF,TGTGCCAGCAGTTTTTATGAATTTTGGACGGGCAATCAGCCCCAGCATTTT,TRBV28,.,TRBJ1-5,many
CASTRGMNTEAFF,TGTGCCAGCACCCGGGGGATGAACACTGAAGCTTTCTTT,TRBV12-3/TRBV12-4,.,TRBJ1-1,many
CASILSGTGPYGYTF,TGTGCCAGTATTCTGTCCGGGACAGGGCCTTATGGCTACACCTTC,TRBV19,TRBD1,TRBJ1-2,few
CSARQGMGISPLHF,TGCAGTGCTCGACAGGGCATGGGAATTTCACCCCTCCACTTT,TRBV20-1,TRBD1,TRBJ1-6,many
CASSSDSSNQPQHF,TGTGCCAGCAGTTCGGACAGTAGCAATCAGCCCCAGCATTTT,TRBV2,.,TRBJ1-5,many
CASSLGPRRGYTF,TGTGCCAGCAGTTTAGGGCCTCGGAGGGGCTACACCTTC,TRBV28,.,TRBJ1-2,few
CASSIGGEGTPLHF,TGTGCCAGTAGTATAGGTGGTGAAGGGACACCCCTCCACTTT,TRBV19,.,TRBJ1-6,few
CASTPRGGGGVTEAFF,TGTGCCAGCACGCCAAGGGGGGGGGGGGGCGTCACTGAAGCTTTCTTT,TRBV12-3/TRBV12-4,.,TRBJ1-1,many
CASSQAGEPQHF,TGTGCCAGCAGCCAAGCGGGGGAGCCCCAGCATTTT,TRBV3-1,.,TRBJ1-5,few
CAWRGQFGGSYNSPLHF,TGTGCCTGGAGGGGACAGTTCGGCGGCTCCTATAATTCACCCCTCCACTTT,TRBV30,TRBD1,TRBJ1-6,.
CASSPTGGGRNQPQHF,TGTGCCAGCTCACCTACGGGAGGGGGTCGCAATCAGCCCCAGCATTTT,TRBV18,.,TRBJ1-5,many
CASSPRDRDLQYF,TGTGCCAGCAGTCCCCGGGACAGGGACTTGCAGTACTTC,TRBV12-3/TRBV12-4,TRBD1,TRBJ2-7,.